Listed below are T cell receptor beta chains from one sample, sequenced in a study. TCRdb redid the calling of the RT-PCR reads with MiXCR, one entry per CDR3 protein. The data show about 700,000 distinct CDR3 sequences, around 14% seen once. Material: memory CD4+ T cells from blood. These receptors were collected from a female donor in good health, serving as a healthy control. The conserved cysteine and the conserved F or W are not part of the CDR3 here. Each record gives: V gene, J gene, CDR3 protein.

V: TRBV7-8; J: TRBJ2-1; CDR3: ASSLWTPGLAGLSSYNEQF
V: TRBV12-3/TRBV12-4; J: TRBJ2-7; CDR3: ASSLSRTSGTYEQY
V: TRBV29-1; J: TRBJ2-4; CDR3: SVESGAKNIQY
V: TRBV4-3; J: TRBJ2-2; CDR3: ASSQRGWAGVAGELF
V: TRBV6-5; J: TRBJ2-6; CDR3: ASLAPGANVLT
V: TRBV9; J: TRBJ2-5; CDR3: ASSSGLAGAGGTQY
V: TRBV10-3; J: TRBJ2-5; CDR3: AISAGTGDGTQY
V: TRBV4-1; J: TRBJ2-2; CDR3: ASSQEGQGTTNTGELF
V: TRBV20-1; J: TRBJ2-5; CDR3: SAQRGTGRKETQY
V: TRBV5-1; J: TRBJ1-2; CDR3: ASSLNFQEKNYGYT
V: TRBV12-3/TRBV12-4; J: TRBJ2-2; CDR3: ASSIRDTGELF
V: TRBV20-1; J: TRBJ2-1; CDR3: SATGGRASNEQF
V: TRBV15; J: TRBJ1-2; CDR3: ATSPPGTANYGYT
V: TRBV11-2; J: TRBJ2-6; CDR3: ASSSTSRVLSGANVLT
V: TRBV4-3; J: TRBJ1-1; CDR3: ASSQGITGRNTEAF
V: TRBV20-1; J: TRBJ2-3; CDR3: SATRGSGRANTQY
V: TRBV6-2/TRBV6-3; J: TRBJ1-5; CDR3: ASSHRGSNQPQH
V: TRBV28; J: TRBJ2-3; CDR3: ASSARDRSTDTQY
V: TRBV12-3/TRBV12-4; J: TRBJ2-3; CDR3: ASSGLAGDTDTQY
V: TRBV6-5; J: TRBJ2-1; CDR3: ASSTSGQNYNEQF
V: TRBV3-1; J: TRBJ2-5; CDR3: ASSQGPGLASETQY
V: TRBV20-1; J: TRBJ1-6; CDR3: SAGPLNSPLH
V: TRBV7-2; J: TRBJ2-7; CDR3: ASSSLGTSGWAQQY
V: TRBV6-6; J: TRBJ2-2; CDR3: ASSLGHNTGELF
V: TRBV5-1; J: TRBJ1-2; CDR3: ASSLGPGASYGYT
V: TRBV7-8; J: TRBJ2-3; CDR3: ASSWKVADTQY
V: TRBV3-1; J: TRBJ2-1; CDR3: ASSQDQSGGLRDEQF
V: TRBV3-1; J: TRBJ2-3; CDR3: ASSQEGLFTDTQY
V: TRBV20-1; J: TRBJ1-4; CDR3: SASEGKPF
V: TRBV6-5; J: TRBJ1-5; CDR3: ASSDGTGRNQPQH
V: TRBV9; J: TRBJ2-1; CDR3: ASSLLGEQF
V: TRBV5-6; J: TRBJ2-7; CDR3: ASSLEWALRFEGGEQY